This is a list of T cell receptor beta chains from one sample in a study of CD8+CD57+ T cells in acquired aplastic anemia. Each CDR3 protein gets one entry after TCRdb re-called the reads with MiXCR. The sample consists of 150,000 to 200,000 distinct CDR3 sequences, over 60% of them appearing once. Sequencing was performed on sorted CD4+, CD8+, or CD8+CD57+ T cells (not recorded which) from PBMCs. These receptors were collected from a human donor with severe aplastic anemia or a healthy control (not recorded which). Both conserved end residues are part of each CDR3. Each record gives: V gene, D gene, J gene, clone size, CDR3 DNA, CDR3 protein. The D gene is left open where the match is weak. Some rows have no size entry. The others give once, few or many, or a class for an expanded clone.

V gene: TRBV20-1
D gene: TRBD1
J gene: TRBJ1-5
clone size: few
CDR3 DNA: TGCAGTGCTAGCAGGACAGGGGGTAGCAATCAGCCCCAGCATTTT
CDR3 protein: CSASRTGGSNQPQHF

V gene: TRBV9
D gene: TRBD2
J gene: TRBJ2-5
clone size: NA
CDR3 DNA: TGTGCCAGCAGCGTGGGAGGGGACCCGCAAGAGACCCAGTACTTC
CDR3 protein: CASSVGGDPQETQYF

V gene: TRBV2
D gene: TRBD1
J gene: TRBJ2-2
clone size: NA
CDR3 DNA: TGTGCCAGCAAGGCCGGGACAGAGAACACCGGGGAGCTGTTTTTT
CDR3 protein: CASKAGTENTGELFF

V gene: TRBV4-3
D gene: TRBD2
J gene: TRBJ2-7
clone size: few
CDR3 DNA: TGCGCCAGCAGCCAGTCCCGGGACTACCCCGAGCAGTACTTC
CDR3 protein: CASSQSRDYPEQYF

V gene: TRBV7-3
D gene: TRBD1
J gene: TRBJ1-5
clone size: NA
CDR3 DNA: TGTGCCAGCAGCTTTATACGGGACAGGCTGAGCACAGATACGCAGCATTTT
CDR3 protein: CASSFIRDRLSTDTQHF

V gene: TRBV6-5
D gene: NA
J gene: TRBJ1-2
clone size: many
CDR3 DNA: TGTGCCAGCAGTGACGGAGGGAATGGCTACACCTTC
CDR3 protein: CASSDGGNGYTF

V gene: TRBV20-1
D gene: TRBD2
J gene: TRBJ2-2
clone size: NA
CDR3 DNA: TGCAGTGCCCCGACTAGCGGGCATGACACCGGGGAGCTGTTTTTT
CDR3 protein: CSAPTSGHDTGELFF

V gene: TRBV6-5
D gene: TRBD1
J gene: TRBJ1-6
clone size: many
CDR3 DNA: TGTGCCAGCAGTTACCTAGGGGGCAAGGATTCACCCCTCCACTTT
CDR3 protein: CASSYLGGKDSPLHF

V gene: TRBV7-9
D gene: TRBD1
J gene: TRBJ1-6
clone size: NA
CDR3 DNA: TGTGCCAGCAGCCATTTGGGACAGTCGTACTCCTATAATTCACCCCTCCACTTT
CDR3 protein: CASSHLGQSYSYNSPLHF

V gene: TRBV24-1
D gene: TRBD1
J gene: TRBJ2-1
clone size: NA
CDR3 DNA: TGTGCCACCTTTGGACAGGGATTGAGCTCCTACAATGAGCAGTTCTTC
CDR3 protein: CATFGQGLSSYNEQFF

V gene: TRBV7-3
D gene: NA
J gene: TRBJ2-1
clone size: NA
CDR3 DNA: TGTGCCAGCAGCTCACGAGAGGGCGCCTACAATGAGCAGTTCTTC
CDR3 protein: CASSSREGAYNEQFF

V gene: TRBV30
D gene: NA
J gene: TRBJ1-1
clone size: many
CDR3 DNA: TGTGCCTGGAGTGTACATCCGCCTGAAGCTTTCTTT
CDR3 protein: CAWSVHPPEAFF

V gene: TRBV7-2
D gene: TRBD2
J gene: TRBJ2-5
clone size: once
CDR3 DNA: TGTGCCAGCAGCTCTCTTAGCGGGATGGGAGAGACCCAGTACTTC
CDR3 protein: CASSSLSGMGETQYF

V gene: TRBV7-9
D gene: NA
J gene: TRBJ2-7
clone size: NA
CDR3 DNA: TGTGCCAGCAGTTTACAAAGGAGGGGGGAGCAGTACTTC
CDR3 protein: CASSLQRRGEQYF

V gene: TRBV4-3
D gene: NA
J gene: TRBJ2-7
clone size: few
CDR3 DNA: TGCGCCAGCAGCCAAGATGCGACCAGCTACGAGCAGTACTTC
CDR3 protein: CASSQDATSYEQYF

V gene: TRBV5-8
D gene: NA
J gene: TRBJ1-5
clone size: many
CDR3 DNA: TGTGCCAGCAGCTTGGACGCGAATAGCAATCAGCCCCAGCATTTT
CDR3 protein: CASSLDANSNQPQHF

V gene: TRBV19
D gene: TRBD1
J gene: TRBJ1-3
clone size: NA
CDR3 DNA: TGTGCCAGTAGCGCGGGACAGCAGAACACCATATATTTT
CDR3 protein: CASSAGQQNTIYF

V gene: TRBV24-1
D gene: NA
J gene: TRBJ2-3
clone size: NA
CDR3 DNA: TGTGCCACCAGTGATACTAGGGTTGGGGGGCTGCAGTATTTT
CDR3 protein: CATSDTRVGGLQYF

V gene: TRBV29-1
D gene: TRBD1
J gene: TRBJ1-2
clone size: few
CDR3 DNA: TGCAGCGCGCTACGGACAGGGACTCATGGCTACACCTTC
CDR3 protein: CSALRTGTHGYTF

V gene: TRBV20-1
D gene: NA
J gene: TRBJ2-7
clone size: once
CDR3 DNA: TGCAGTGCTAGTCAGATATCCTACGAGCAGTACTTC
CDR3 protein: CSASQISYEQYF

V gene: TRBV20-1
D gene: TRBD1
J gene: TRBJ2-3
clone size: many
CDR3 DNA: TGCAGTGCTAGAGGCCCGGGACAGGGACGCGGTACGCAGTATTTT
CDR3 protein: CSARGPGQGRGTQYF